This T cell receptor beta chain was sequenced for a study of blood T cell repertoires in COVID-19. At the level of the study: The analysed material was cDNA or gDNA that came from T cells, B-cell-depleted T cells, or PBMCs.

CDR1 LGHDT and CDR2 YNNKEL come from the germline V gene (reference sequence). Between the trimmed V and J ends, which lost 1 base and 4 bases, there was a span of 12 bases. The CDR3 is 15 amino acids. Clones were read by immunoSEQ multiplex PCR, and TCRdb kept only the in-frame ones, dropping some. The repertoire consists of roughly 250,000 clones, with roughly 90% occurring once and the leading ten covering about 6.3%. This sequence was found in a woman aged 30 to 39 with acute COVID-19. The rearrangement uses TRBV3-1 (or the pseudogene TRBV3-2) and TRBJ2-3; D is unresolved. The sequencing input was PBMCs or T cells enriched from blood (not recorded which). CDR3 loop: CASSQVNGGSDTQYF. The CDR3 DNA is TGTGCCAGCAGCCAAGTAAATGGCGGATCAGATACGCAGTATTTT.